This T cell receptor beta chain stems from a study of control samples from healthy donors and cancer patients. CDR3 length: 14 residues. The V end lost 4 bases, the J end lost 1 base, and 10 bases lay between the germline ends. The germline V gene encodes CDR1 MNHNY and CDR2 SVGAGI (reference sequence). The data were produced by immunoSEQ multiplex PCR, yet TCRdb's version contains in-frame clones alone and is incomplete. This table has more than 90,000 clones, 75% to 90% appearing once. Sequencing was carried out using blood. This clonotype was obtained from a man aged 30 to 45 in good health. The chain has TRBV6-6 and TRBJ1-1, with unresolved D. The CDR3 is CASSLERGNTEAFF. Here the CDR3 DNA reads TGTGCCAGCAGTTTGGAAAGAGGGAACACTGAAGCTTTCTTT.